These T cell receptor beta chains were read from a single sample in a study of T cell repertoires in cytomegalovirus infection. TCRdb re-analysed the reads in MiXCR, keeping a single row per CDR3 protein. The repertoire consists of roughly 340,000 distinct CDR3 sequences, with 25% to 35% occurring once and the leading ten covering around 20%. Their antigens remain unidentified. The input for sequencing was cultured PBMCs, taken from culture after CMV antigen stimulation. Source of these receptors: a human donor in good health (CMV status not recorded). Some clones in this sample may be carry-over from other donors' samples. The CDR3 runs from the conserved cysteine through the conserved F or W. Fields, in order: clone size, J gene, V gene, D gene, CDR3 protein, CDR3 DNA. A D gene is named only where the DNA matches it firmly. A clone size is listed for some rows: how often the clone was seen (once, few, many), or a class if it is expanded.

clone_size: few; j_call: TRBJ1-2; v_call: TRBV7-9; d_call: -; cdr3_aa: CASSPPGRSTVVGGYTF; cdr3_nt: TGTGCCAGCAGCCCTCCGGGACGCTCAACGGTAGTGGGGGGCTACACCTTC
clone_size: -; j_call: TRBJ2-3; v_call: TRBV5-1; d_call: -; cdr3_aa: CASSLVADLTDTQYF; cdr3_nt: TGCGCCAGCAGCTTGGTTGCGGATTTGACAGATACGCAGTATTTT
clone_size: -; j_call: TRBJ1-5; v_call: TRBV9; d_call: -; cdr3_aa: CASAQGTHLWSNQPQHF; cdr3_nt: TGTGCCAGCGCTCAGGGGACCCATCTTTGGAGCAATCAGCCCCAGCATTTT
clone_size: once; j_call: TRBJ2-1; v_call: TRBV25-1; d_call: -; cdr3_aa: CASSERRAGEQFF; cdr3_nt: TGTGCCAGCAGTGAGCGGAGGGCGGGTGAGCAGTTCTTC
clone_size: few; j_call: TRBJ1-1; v_call: TRBV7-9; d_call: -; cdr3_aa: CASSPGDWDTEAFF; cdr3_nt: TGTGCCAGCAGCCCCGGCGATTGGGACACTGAAGCTTTCTTT
clone_size: -; j_call: TRBJ2-1; v_call: TRBV24-1; d_call: TRBD1; cdr3_aa: CATSDPGTGEVNEQFF; cdr3_nt: TGTGCCACCAGTGACCCCGGGACAGGGGAGGTCAATGAGCAGTTCTTC
clone_size: -; j_call: TRBJ2-7; v_call: TRBV30; d_call: -; cdr3_aa: CAWSVNRAYEQYF; cdr3_nt: TGTGCCTGGAGTGTTAACCGAGCCTACGAGCAGTACTTC
clone_size: once; j_call: TRBJ1-2; v_call: TRBV9; d_call: TRBD1; cdr3_aa: CASSAEGAPAYGYTF; cdr3_nt: TGTGCCAGCAGCGCTGAGGGGGCACCCGCATATGGCTACACCTTC
clone_size: -; j_call: TRBJ2-1; v_call: TRBV6-1; d_call: TRBD2; cdr3_aa: CASSEVIAGGNEQFF; cdr3_nt: TGTGCCAGCAGTGAAGTGATAGCGGGAGGGAATGAGCAGTTCTTC
clone_size: few; j_call: TRBJ1-4; v_call: TRBV20-1; d_call: -; cdr3_aa: CSARDYRGGEKLFF; cdr3_nt: TGCAGTGCTAGAGATTATAGGGGAGGGGAAAAACTGTTTTTT
clone_size: many; j_call: TRBJ2-7; v_call: TRBV20-1; d_call: TRBD2; cdr3_aa: CSARDGTSGNYEQYF; cdr3_nt: TGCAGTGCTAGAGATGGGACTAGCGGGAACTACGAGCAGTACTTC
clone_size: once; j_call: TRBJ2-3; v_call: TRBV23-1; d_call: -; cdr3_aa: CASSQESPAGSKDTQYF; cdr3_nt: TGCGCCAGCAGTCAAGAAAGCCCTGCGGGAAGTAAAGATACGCAGTATTTT
clone_size: many; j_call: TRBJ1-5; v_call: TRBV12-3/TRBV12-4; d_call: -; cdr3_aa: CASRPDGGNQPQHF; cdr3_nt: TGTGCCAGCAGGCCTGACGGGGGGAATCAGCCCCAGCATTTT
clone_size: -; j_call: TRBJ2-3; v_call: TRBV7-2; d_call: -; cdr3_aa: CASSDRDAITDTQYF; cdr3_nt: TGTGCCAGCAGCGACCGGGACGCGATCACAGATACGCAGTATTTT
clone_size: few; j_call: TRBJ1-6; v_call: TRBV20-1; d_call: -; cdr3_aa: CSARDPGNSPLHF; cdr3_nt: TGCAGTGCTAGAGATCCCGGGAATTCACCCCTCCACTTT
clone_size: few; j_call: TRBJ2-7; v_call: TRBV7-2; d_call: TRBD1; cdr3_aa: CASSAEQGSEQYF; cdr3_nt: TGTGCCAGCAGCGCGGAACAGGGGAGTGAGCAGTACTTC
clone_size: -; j_call: TRBJ2-4; v_call: TRBV6-1; d_call: TRBD2; cdr3_aa: CASRNRAGGTSKNIQYF; cdr3_nt: TGTGCCAGCCGTAATAGGGCGGGGGGCACGTCCAAAAACATTCAGTACTTC
clone_size: -; j_call: TRBJ2-7; v_call: TRBV19; d_call: TRBD1; cdr3_aa: CASTPRGTGDSYEQYF; cdr3_nt: TGTGCCAGTACCCCGCGGGGGACAGGGGATTCCTACGAGCAGTACTTC
clone_size: few; j_call: TRBJ2-1; v_call: TRBV7-9; d_call: -; cdr3_aa: CASSLVYNNEQFF; cdr3_nt: TGTGCCAGCAGCTTAGTTTACAACAATGAGCAGTTCTTC
clone_size: -; j_call: TRBJ1-1; v_call: TRBV19; d_call: -; cdr3_aa: CASHLWGETEAFF; cdr3_nt: TGTGCCAGTCACTTATGGGGGGAGACTGAAGCTTTCTTT
clone_size: -; j_call: TRBJ2-2; v_call: TRBV25-1; d_call: -; cdr3_aa: CASSETHRSAGELFF; cdr3_nt: TGTGCCAGCAGTGAAACCCACAGGAGCGCCGGGGAGCTGTTTTTT
clone_size: -; j_call: TRBJ2-7; v_call: TRBV5-4; d_call: TRBD2; cdr3_aa: CASGSGTSSSYEQYF; cdr3_nt: TGTGCCAGCGGATCCGGGACTAGCTCTTCCTACGAGCAGTACTTC
clone_size: few; j_call: TRBJ1-6; v_call: TRBV2; d_call: -; cdr3_aa: CASRLGTIGDSPLHF; cdr3_nt: TGTGCCAGCAGGCTCGGGACAATTGGCGATTCACCCCTCCACTTT
clone_size: -; j_call: TRBJ1-5; v_call: TRBV19; d_call: TRBD1; cdr3_aa: CASQDRGNQPQHF; cdr3_nt: TGTGCCAGCCAGGACAGGGGAAATCAGCCCCAGCATTTT
clone_size: -; j_call: TRBJ2-3; v_call: TRBV5-1; d_call: -; cdr3_aa: CASKRGAETDTQYF; cdr3_nt: TGCGCCAGCAAGAGGGGGGCCGAGACAGATACGCAGTATTTT
clone_size: many; j_call: TRBJ2-3; v_call: TRBV2; d_call: -; cdr3_aa: CASSGPGGPDTQYF; cdr3_nt: TGTGCCAGCAGTGGACCGGGCGGTCCAGATACGCAGTATTTT
clone_size: -; j_call: TRBJ2-7; v_call: TRBV5-8; d_call: TRBD1; cdr3_aa: CASSLGAGTGTYEQYF; cdr3_nt: TGTGCCAGCAGCTTGGGAGCCGGGACAGGGACCTACGAGCAGTACTTC
clone_size: -; j_call: TRBJ1-5; v_call: TRBV27; d_call: -; cdr3_aa: CASSLSPDTFNQPQHF; cdr3_nt: TGTGCCAGCAGTTTATCCCCAGACACCTTCAATCAGCCCCAGCATTTT